A selection of T cell receptor beta chains follows, all from one sample in a study of OX40 agonist ivuxolimab in advanced cancers. Repertoires were generated with immunoSEQ multiplex PCR, while TCRdb's copy carries only in-frame clones and drops some. Here the sample spans about 23,000 clones, roughly 80% being singletons. The sequencing used CD4+ or CD8+ T cells sorted from blood, collected in a trial of the OX40 agonist ivuxolimab. These receptors were collected from an adult with an advanced solid tumor such as melanoma, head and neck, liver or kidney cancer. The CDR3 runs from the conserved cysteine through the conserved F or W. The D gene is left open where the match is weak. Size tells how often a clone was seen (once, few, many) or the class of an expanded clone, and some rows leave it out.

CSVEGFTEAFF TGCAGCGTTGAAGGGTTCACTGAAGCTTTCTTT TRBJ1-1 few NA TRBV29-1
CASSLLLAALSYEQYF TGCGCCAGCAGCTTGCTTCTAGCGGCTCTCTCCTACGAGCAGTACTTC TRBJ2-7 NA TRBD2 TRBV5-1
CASSSGQVGETQYF TGTGCCAGCAGCTCGGGACAGGTAGGAGAGACCCAGTACTTC TRBJ2-5 NA NA TRBV21-1
CASSRLAGGSEQFF TGTGCCAGCAGTCGACTAGCGGGAGGGAGTGAGCAGTTCTTC TRBJ2-1 NA TRBD2 TRBV6-4
CASSQETGVTGELFF TGCGCCAGCAGCCAAGAGACAGGGGTCACCGGGGAGCTGTTTTTT TRBJ2-2 NA TRBD1 TRBV4-3
CASSGLPYTDTQYF TGTGCCAGCAGTGGACTACCCTACACAGATACGCAGTATTTT TRBJ2-3 NA NA TRBV9
CASSESWGLRYNEQFF TGTGCCAGCAGCGAATCCTGGGGGCTCAGGTACAATGAGCAGTTCTTC TRBJ2-1 NA NA TRBV9
CASSKGPSSYNEQFF TGTGCCAGCAGTAAAGGTCCTAGCTCCTACAATGAGCAGTTCTTC TRBJ2-1 NA NA TRBV6-5
CASSPTTGHEQFF TGTGCCAGCAGCCCAACGACAGGGCATGAGCAGTTCTTC TRBJ2-1 NA TRBD1 TRBV11-2
CASSLGLAELSYEQYF TGTGCCAGCAGCTTGGGTCTAGCGGAGCTCTCCTACGAGCAGTACTTC TRBJ2-7 many TRBD2 TRBV5-6
CASSWVDYGYTF TGTGCCAGCAGCTGGGTGGACTATGGCTACACCTTC TRBJ1-2 NA NA TRBV7-8
CASSSRMTGGSYNEQFF TGTGCCAGCTCATCACGGATGACTGGGGGCTCCTACAATGAGCAGTTCTTC TRBJ2-1 NA NA TRBV18
CASRTPAQGQTYEQYF TGCGCCAGCAGAACACCGGCCCAGGGCCAAACCTACGAGCAGTACTTC TRBJ2-7 NA NA TRBV10-2
CASSRPRTGKYEETQYF TGCGCCAGCAGTAGGCCTCGGACAGGGAAGTATGAAGAGACCCAGTACTTC TRBJ2-5 NA TRBD1 TRBV10-2
CASSVGTGGYGYTF TGTGCCAGCAGCGTAGGGACAGGGGGCTATGGCTACACCTTC TRBJ1-2 NA TRBD1 TRBV9
CASSQGNLGEQYF TGCGCCAGCAGCCAAGGGAACCTGGGGGAGCAGTACTTC TRBJ2-7 medium-sized NA TRBV4-1
CASRQGLGGETQYF TGCGCCAGCAGACAGGGGCTAGGAGGAGAGACCCAGTACTTC TRBJ2-5 NA TRBD1 TRBV5-1
CASSPPGLYGYTF TGTGCCAGCAGCCCCCCTGGGCTCTATGGCTACACCTTC TRBJ1-2 NA NA TRBV6-5
CASSLGPNTGELFF TGTGCCAGCAGCTTAGGACCGAACACCGGGGAGCTGTTTTTT TRBJ2-2 NA NA TRBV11-1
CASAPDRGGYSNQPQHF TGCGCCAGCGCACCGGACAGGGGGGGGTATAGCAATCAGCCCCAGCATTTT TRBJ1-5 NA TRBD1 TRBV23-1
CASGTSGTDTQYF TGTGCCAGCGGGACTAGCGGCACAGATACGCAGTATTTT TRBJ2-3 NA TRBD2 TRBV6-4
CASSDTGYNEQFF TGTGCCAGCAGTGACACAGGGTACAATGAGCAGTTCTTC TRBJ2-1 NA NA TRBV6-4